This T cell receptor beta chain was sequenced for a study of Ad26.COV2.S vaccination and SARS-CoV-2 variants. Findings of the study overall: Spike-specific TCR breadth was greater in vaccine than placebo recipients. Similar non-spike TCR breadth was seen in vaccine and placebo recipients.

Assay used: immunoSEQ multiplex PCR; TCRdb lists only in-frame clones, some missing. The data show roughly 320,000 clones, with 87% seen just once and roughly 3.1% held by the top ten. This clone is a singleton in its sample. What it binds is unknown. Treatment defined: around 19 received Ad26.COV2.S at low or high dose, single or two shots; 5 received placebo; per-sample allocation not given. Repertoires come from day 63 after the first vaccine or placebo injection. The donor's status was that of an adult aged 18-55 years in Boston. The administered vaccine (an Ad26 vector) expressed Wuhan-strain SARS-CoV-2 spike. Germline CDR1 is ENHRY and CDR2 is SYGVKD. The ends lost 6 bases at V and 1 base at J; junction bases unmatched: 4. CDR3 length equals 14 residues.

Sequences were derived from peripheral blood, sampled in a trial of Ad26.COV2.S vaccine versus placebo. The TCR sequence derives from a person between 18 and 60 years old who received the Ad26.COV2.S COVID-19 vaccine or a placebo. The chain employs TRBV10-3 and TRBJ2-3; 7 positions match TRBD1. The CDR3 coding sequence is TGTGCCATCAGGGAAGGGGGCCGCACAGATACGCAGTATTTT. This codes for CAIREGGRTDTQYF.